These 21 T cell receptor beta chains were all obtained from the same sample, sequenced in a study of identical twins. TCRdb re-called the 5' RACE reads through MiXCR, storing one row per CDR3 protein. The profile shows hundreds of thousands of distinct CDR3 sequences, about 20% of them singletons. A further study also used this sample, focusing on T cells expressing NK-cell markers.

The material sequenced was PBMCs. Receptors were obtained from a young woman in good health.

This clonotype was observed a few times. The genes are TRBV12-3 or TRBV12-4 and TRBJ2-3; the D is unclear. V lost 3 bases and J 6 bases, leaving 7 bases between the germline ends. The length of the CDR3 is 12 residues. This CDR3 reads CASSFQPDTQYF. CDR3 bases: TGTGCCAGCAGTTTCCAACCCGATACGCAGTATTTT.

J is TRBJ2-7 and V is TRBV18; 14 bases match TRBD2. Trimming at V came to 6 bases and at J to 4 bases, leaving 5 bases not matched to a gene. CDR1 and CDR2 (germline): KGHSH, LQKENI. This CDR3 has 15 residues. The CDR3 nucleotides read TGTGCCAGCTCGCCGACTAGCGGGGGGGCATACGAGCAGTACTTC. It codes for CASSPTSGGAYEQYF. Combining the CDR3 with reference TRBV18 and TRBJ2-7 gives the whole variable domain NAGVMQNPRHLVRRRGQEARLRCSPMKGHSHVYWYRQLPEEGLKFMVYLQKENIIDESGMPKERFSAEFPKEGPSILRIQQVVRGDSAAYFCASSPTSGGAYEQYFGPGTRLTVT.

This clonotype was detected a few times. V gene TRBV20-1 combines with J gene TRBJ2-1; D gene uncertain. In germline, CDR1 is DFQATT, CDR2 SNEGSKA (reference sequence). Trimming shortened V by 5 bases and J by 0 bases, and 14 bases separated the two germline ends. CDR3 length: 15 amino acids. Written as DNA, the CDR3 is TGCAGTGCTGAAGAGGCTTCAAGCTCCTACAATGAGCAGTTCTTC. Amino acid sequence: CSAEEASSSYNEQFF.

This clonotype appeared a few times. V and J are TRBV9 and TRBJ1-2; D is unclear. From germline, CDR1 is SGDLS and CDR2 YYNGEE. The V gene lost 2 bases and the J gene lost 4 bases, with 12 bases spanning the gap. The CDR3 runs 14 residues. CDR3 residues: CASSVSGAAYGYTF. CDR3 in DNA: TGTGCCAGCAGCGTCTCGGGTGCTGCCTATGGCTACACCTTC.

The gene calls are TRBV5-5 and TRBJ2-2, with TRBD2 matching over 7 bases. CDR3 length: 18 amino acids. With 4 bases clipped from V and 4 bases from J, the junction kept 16 bases outside the gene matches. Germline V gene sequence: CDR1 SGHKS, CDR2 YYEKEE (reference sequence). In DNA form, the CDR3 reads TGTGCCAGCAGCCTGAGTAGGACGACGGGAGGTATCACCGGGGAGCTGTTTTTT. Translating it yields CASSLSRTTGGITGELFF.

The sample holds many counts of this clonotype. This chain joins TRBV29-1 and TRBJ2-7, with D unresolved. This CDR3 region has 12 residues. Germline V gene sequence: CDR1 SQVTM, CDR2 ANQGSEA. Trimming left V 4 bases short and J 4 bases short, with 11 bases between. CDR3 protein: CSVGPTFYEQYF. In DNA form, the CDR3 reads TGCAGCGTTGGCCCAACTTTTTACGAGCAGTACTTC.

This chain joins TRBV6-1 and TRBJ2-7; D is undetermined. V was pared by 10 bases and J by 2 bases, with 15 bases between. Germline CDR1 reads MNHNS; CDR2 reads SASEGT. The CDR3 length is 13 residues. The CDR3 nucleotides are TGTGCCACTAATTCACGTCGGGCCTACGAGCAGTACTTC. Its translation: CATNSRRAYEQYF.

This clonotype was recorded at least ten times. The V and J genes are TRBV20-1 and TRBJ2-3; tentative D call: TRBD2 (6 bases). The V gene's germline CDR1 is DFQATT and CDR2 SNEGSKA (reference sequence). The CDR3 is 12 residues long. V lost 7 bases, J lost 3 bases, and 11 bases lay in between. Here the CDR3 reads CSVRLATDTQYF. Written as DNA, the CDR3 is TGCAGTGTAAGGCTAGCGACAGATACGCAGTATTTT.

V is TRBV20-1 and J is TRBJ2-7; the match to TRBD1 covers 8 bases. Germline values: CDR1 DFQATT, CDR2 SNEGSKA (reference sequence). This CDR3 is 14 amino acids long. The V segment lost 3 bases and the J segment 5 bases; nucleotides outside the gene matches: 9. The CDR3 bases are TGCAGTGCTAGGGTACGGACAGGGAGCAACGAGCAGTACTTC. The encoded protein is CSARVRTGSNEQYF.

This clonotype was observed a few times. The V and J genes are TRBV20-1 and TRBJ2-7; D not resolved. The CDR3 totals 11 residues. CDR1 DFQATT and CDR2 SNEGSKA come from the germline V gene (reference sequence). The V end was cut by 6 bases, the J end by 4 bases, with 10 bases between. The CDR3 DNA follows: TGCAGTGCCAGCTTAGGGTACGAGCAGTACTTC. Its translation: CSASLGYEQYF.

This clonotype has more than one count but fewer than ten. The rearrangement links TRBV5-1 to TRBJ2-7; D is ambiguous. This CDR3 is built from 14 residues. Trimming pared 0 bases from V and 1 base from J, leaving 8 bases between. Germline V CDR1 and CDR2: SGHRS, YFSETQ. The CDR3 here is CASSLASASYEQYF. The CDR3 DNA sequence: TGCGCCAGCAGCTTGGCCTCGGCTTCCTACGAGCAGTACTTC.

In regard to this clonotype: The junction does not match germline at one end; this may be a read error. This chain links TRBV20-1 with TRBJ2-1; D perhaps matches TRBD1 (5 bases). This CDR3 is 15 amino acids long. Looked up from germline, CDR1 is DFQATT and CDR2 is SNEGSKA (reference sequence). CDR3: CSAPPGYAGYNEQIF. CDR3 sequence (DNA): TGCAGTGCCCCACCAGGGTATGCTGGGTACAATGAGCAGATCTTC.

The V call is TRBV30, the J call TRBJ2-4; the match to TRBD2 covers 11 bases. The CDR3 is made up of 13 amino acids. V trimming: 4 bases; J trimming: 9 bases; junction bases outside the gene matches: 5. CDR1 GTSNPN and CDR2 SVGIG come from the germline V gene (reference sequence). The CDR3 is CAWTFLAGGIQYF. CDR3 nucleotides: TGTGCCTGGACCTTCCTAGCGGGAGGCATTCAGTACTTC.

In this sample, this clonotype turned up a few times. This chain connects TRBV10-3 to TRBJ2-5; tentative D call: TRBD2 (6 bases). The CDR3 runs 15 residues. Germline CDR1 is ENHRY and CDR2 is SYGVKD. Between the trimmed V and J ends, which lost 3 bases and 0 bases, there was a span of 11 bases. This CDR3 reads CAISDGGIYQETQYF. As DNA, the CDR3 is TGTGCCATCAGTGATGGGGGGATATACCAAGAGACCCAGTACTTC.

This chain joins TRBV5-1 and TRBJ2-5; no firm D call. This CDR3 contains 14 residues. V shed 2 bases and J shed 3 bases, with 11 bases lying between them. Per germline, CDR1 SGHRS and CDR2 YFSETQ. CDR3 coding DNA: TGCGCCAGCAGCTTTACCCGGACCAAAGAGACCCAGTACTTC. Translation gives CASSFTRTKETQYF.

With respect to this clonotype: At one of its ends the junction is not consistent with the germline gene, which may arise from a read error. The rearrangement uses TRBV30 and TRBJ2-1, with 11 bases fitting TRBD2. CDR1 and CDR2 (germline): GTSNPN, SVGIG (reference sequence). The CDR3 has 17 residues. The CDR3 coding sequence is TGTGCCTGCAGTGTTATAGCGGGAGGGCCATATGGCAATGAGCAGTTCTTC. Its translation: CACSVIAGGPYGNEQFF.

The sample holds many counts of this clonotype. The chain uses TRBV6-2 or TRBV6-3 and TRBJ2-1; the D is unclear. Trimming left V 7 bases short and J 8 bases short, with 18 bases between. Germline CDR1 is MNHEY and CDR2 is SVGEGT. CDR3 length: 14 amino acids. The CDR3 reads CASKGELDSHEQFF. CDR3 nucleotide sequence: TGTGCCAGCAAAGGAGAATTGGATTCCCATGAGCAGTTCTTC.

The chain carries TRBV20-1 and TRBJ1-5, with no clear D. The CDR3 loop spans 13 amino acids. CDR1 and CDR2 (germline): DFQATT, SNEGSKA (reference sequence). Trimming stripped 2 bases from V and 3 bases from J, with 8 bases between. The CDR3 bases are TGCAGTGCTAGAAGGAGGGACAATCAGCCCCAGCATTTT. Translation gives CSARRRDNQPQHF.

This clonotype was counted a few times. V usage is TRBV5-1 and J usage is TRBJ2-7; TRBD1 might be the D (5 bases). This CDR3 is built from 16 residues. In germline, CDR1 is SGHRS, CDR2 YFSETQ. The V end lost 6 bases, the J end lost 4 bases, and 23 bases lay between the germline ends. This chain's CDR3 is CASTTQGGALGYEQYF. The CDR3 DNA is TGCGCCAGCACGACCCAAGGTGGGGCCCTGGGTTACGAGCAGTACTTC.

V is TRBV9 and J is TRBJ2-1; a possible D gene is TRBD2 (5 bases). V was trimmed by 0 bases and J by 8 bases, leaving 15 bases between them. The CDR3 has 15 amino acids. CDR1 and CDR2 from the germline V gene are SGDLS and YYNGEE. The CDR3 sequence is CASSVAPTSTDEQFF. The CDR3 coding sequence is TGTGCCAGCAGCGTAGCACCCACTAGTACCGATGAGCAGTTCTTC.

This clonotype was detected a few times. The chain links TRBV13 to TRBJ1-1, with no clear D. Germline V lookup: CDR1 PRHDT, CDR2 FYEKMQ (reference sequence). There are 14 residues in the CDR3. The V end was cut by 3 bases, the J end by 0 bases, with 8 bases between. The CDR3 loop is CASSFGDLNTEAFF. The DNA of the CDR3 is TGTGCCAGCAGCTTCGGGGATCTGAACACTGAAGCTTTCTTT.